The clone carrying this TCR beta chain has more than one count but fewer than ten. CDR1 and CDR2 from the germline V gene are LNHDA and SQIVND (reference sequence). The CDR3 totals 16 residues. V lost 1 base and J lost 0; bases outside the gene matches: 0. TCRdb called the PCR reads again in MiXCR, with one record for every CDR3 protein. The data contain about 53,000 distinct CDR3 sequences, about a third of them singletons. This sample is part of a study of molecular identifiers for immune sequencing clone quantification. Sequenced material: naive CD8+ T cells from blood, with Jurkat cell RNA spiked in. The sample's subset: FACS-sorted CD8+CD4-CCR7+CD45RA+ naive T cells. The sequence derives from a human donor in good health. Some libraries in this study had Jurkat cell RNA spiked in. The chain links TRBV19 to TRBJ2-2; 9 bases map to TRBD1. The CDR3 nucleotides read TGTGCCAGTAGTATAGGACAGGGGGCGAACACCGGGGAGCTGTTTTTT. Protein product: CASSIGQGANTGELFF.